These T cell receptor beta chains were read from a single sample in a study of T cells after yellow fever vaccination. TCRdb fed the 5' RACE reads into MiXCR, producing one record per CDR3 protein. The data contain 180,000 or so distinct CDR3 sequences, 8% to 13% of them singletons. Specimen: CD8+ T cells sorted from PBMCs, collected 15 days after the yellow fever booster vaccination. The receptor source for this set is a man aged 18 to 29 who received the YFV17D yellow fever vaccine. The CDR3 runs from the conserved cysteine through the conserved F or W. Each record gives: V gene, CDR3 protein.

v_gene: TRBV6-5; CDR3aa: CASSYTHATGLEAFF
v_gene: TRBV5-1; CDR3aa: CASSLGWDSLMNTEAFF
v_gene: TRBV6-6; CDR3aa: CASTGGEGNQPQHF
v_gene: TRBV20-1; CDR3aa: CSARSAGHYGYTF
v_gene: TRBV4-1; CDR3aa: CASSQENPRQETQYF
v_gene: TRBV29-1; CDR3aa: CRARDAANYGYTF
v_gene: TRBV7-6; CDR3aa: CASSLALSNTGELFF
v_gene: TRBV5-1; CDR3aa: CASETGTGGDEQYF
v_gene: TRBV7-6; CDR3aa: CASSLDGGQETQYF
v_gene: TRBV7-9; CDR3aa: CASSFSRGETQYF
v_gene: TRBV4-3; CDR3aa: CASSDVFTNYGYTF
v_gene: TRBV5-5; CDR3aa: CASSLDGTGGYGYTF
v_gene: TRBV7-2; CDR3aa: CASSWTSANGETQYF
v_gene: TRBV6-2/TRBV6-3; CDR3aa: CASRPIQRLSYNEQFF
v_gene: TRBV4-1; CDR3aa: CASSQEGWETQYF
v_gene: TRBV10-3; CDR3aa: CAISELAGNTIYF
v_gene: TRBV6-5; CDR3aa: CASSSGTGVSNQPQHF
v_gene: TRBV27; CDR3aa: CASSLEPGGHQPQHF
v_gene: TRBV6-5; CDR3aa: CASRYSGGAPGELFF
v_gene: TRBV7-8; CDR3aa: CASSGTSGGYNEQFF
v_gene: TRBV19; CDR3aa: CASSTRQTGIYETQYF
v_gene: TRBV6-6; CDR3aa: CASSYLAGQSHSNQPQHF
v_gene: TRBV7-3; CDR3aa: CASSLQDSETQYF
v_gene: TRBV11-2; CDR3aa: CASSPLGETQYF
v_gene: TRBV7-8; CDR3aa: CASSSGQGVDGYTF
v_gene: TRBV7-9; CDR3aa: CASSPPDEQFF
v_gene: TRBV13; CDR3aa: CASSLGRTGGIEQFF
v_gene: TRBV5-8; CDR3aa: CASSFGTYTDTQYF
v_gene: TRBV20-1; CDR3aa: CSATDRGGSYEQYF
v_gene: TRBV3-1; CDR3aa: CASSGGLRTDTQYF
v_gene: TRBV5-1; CDR3aa: CASSLALAGPFQETQYF
v_gene: TRBV4-2; CDR3aa: CASSAPTENTEAFF
v_gene: TRBV7-9; CDR3aa: CASSPPLAGLGTQYF
v_gene: TRBV27; CDR3aa: CASSLASGSPYEQYF
v_gene: TRBV12-3/TRBV12-4; CDR3aa: CASSPSGPGNTIYF
v_gene: TRBV4-3; CDR3aa: CASSQDRGRGEKLFF
v_gene: TRBV28; CDR3aa: CASGRGGSSYNEQFF
v_gene: TRBV10-2; CDR3aa: CASSENWLETQYF
v_gene: TRBV27; CDR3aa: CASSLPGGQDNEQFF
v_gene: TRBV5-6; CDR3aa: CASSWDVHEQFF
v_gene: TRBV6-5; CDR3aa: CASGRSGGLLKTQYF
v_gene: TRBV7-9; CDR3aa: CASRPPGTAPYEQYF
v_gene: TRBV7-9; CDR3aa: CASSSEGQGFLFF
v_gene: TRBV5-1; CDR3aa: CASSLDSGGPSYNEQFF
v_gene: TRBV5-1; CDR3aa: CASSSGTVYPDGYTF